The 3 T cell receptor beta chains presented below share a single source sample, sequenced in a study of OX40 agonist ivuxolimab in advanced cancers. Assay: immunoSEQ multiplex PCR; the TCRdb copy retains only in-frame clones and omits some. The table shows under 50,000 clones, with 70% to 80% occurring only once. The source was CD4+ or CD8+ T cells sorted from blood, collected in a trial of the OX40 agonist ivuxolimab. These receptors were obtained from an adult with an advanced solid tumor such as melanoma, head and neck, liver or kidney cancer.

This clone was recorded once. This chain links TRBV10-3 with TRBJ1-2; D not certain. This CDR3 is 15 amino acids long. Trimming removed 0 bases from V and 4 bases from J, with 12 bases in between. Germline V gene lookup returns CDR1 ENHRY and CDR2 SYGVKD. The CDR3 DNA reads TGTGCCATCAGTGAGTCGTTGGGCGGTGGCTATGGCTACACCTTC. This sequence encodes CAISESLGGGYGYTF.

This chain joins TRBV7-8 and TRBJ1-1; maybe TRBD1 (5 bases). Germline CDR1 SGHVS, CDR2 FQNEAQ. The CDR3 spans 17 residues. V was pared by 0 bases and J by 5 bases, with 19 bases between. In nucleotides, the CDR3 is TGTGCCAGCAGCTTAGCATCAAGGACCCTCGGGGGAACTGAAGCTTTCTTT. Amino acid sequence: CASSLASRTLGGTEAFF.

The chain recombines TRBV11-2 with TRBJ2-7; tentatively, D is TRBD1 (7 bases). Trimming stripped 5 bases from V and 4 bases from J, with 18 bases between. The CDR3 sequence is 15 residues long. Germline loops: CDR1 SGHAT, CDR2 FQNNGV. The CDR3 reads CASSMTEGARYEQYF. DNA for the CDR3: TGTGCCAGCAGCATGACGGAGGGGGCGCGTTACGAGCAGTACTTC.